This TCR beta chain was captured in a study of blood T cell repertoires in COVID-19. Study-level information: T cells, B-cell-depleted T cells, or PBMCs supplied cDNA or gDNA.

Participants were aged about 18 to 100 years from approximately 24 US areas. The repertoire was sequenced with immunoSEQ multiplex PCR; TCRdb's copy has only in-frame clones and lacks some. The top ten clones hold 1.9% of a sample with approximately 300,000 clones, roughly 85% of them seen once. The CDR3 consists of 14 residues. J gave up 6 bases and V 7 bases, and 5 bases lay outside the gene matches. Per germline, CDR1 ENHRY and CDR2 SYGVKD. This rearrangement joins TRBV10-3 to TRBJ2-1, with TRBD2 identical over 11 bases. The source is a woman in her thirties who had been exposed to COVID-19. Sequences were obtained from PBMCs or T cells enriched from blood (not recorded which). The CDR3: CAITASGGLNEQFF. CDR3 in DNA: TGTGCCATCACGGCTAGCGGGGGGCTCAATGAGCAGTTCTTC.